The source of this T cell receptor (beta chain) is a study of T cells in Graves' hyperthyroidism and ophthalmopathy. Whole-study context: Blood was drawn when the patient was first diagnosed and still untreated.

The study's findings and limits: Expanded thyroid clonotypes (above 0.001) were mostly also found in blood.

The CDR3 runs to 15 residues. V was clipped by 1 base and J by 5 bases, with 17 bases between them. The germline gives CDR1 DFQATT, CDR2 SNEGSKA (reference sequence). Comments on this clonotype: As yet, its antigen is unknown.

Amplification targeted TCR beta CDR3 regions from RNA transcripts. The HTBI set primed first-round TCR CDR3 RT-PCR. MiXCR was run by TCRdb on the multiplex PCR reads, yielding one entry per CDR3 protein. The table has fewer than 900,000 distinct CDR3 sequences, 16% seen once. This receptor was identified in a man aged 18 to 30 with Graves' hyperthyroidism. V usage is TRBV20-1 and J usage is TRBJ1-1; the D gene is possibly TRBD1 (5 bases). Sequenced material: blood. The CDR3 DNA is TGCAGTGCTAGAGTATGGGGCGGCGGAAATACTGAAGCTTTCTTT. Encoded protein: CSARVWGGGNTEAFF.